This T cell receptor (beta chain) was sequenced for a study of neurological immune-mediated disorders. Trimming shortened V by 4 bases and J by 3 bases, and 7 bases separated the two germline ends. This CDR3 is 12 amino acids long. Germline CDR1 reads SGDLS; CDR2 reads YYNGEE. Each CDR3 protein is one row after TCRdb ran MiXCR on the 5' RACE reads. The sample records 25,000 to 30,000 distinct CDR3 sequences, under 30% being singletons. Input was around 950,000 sorted T cells, either CD4+ or CD8+. The receptor was derived from a man between 45 and 60 years old with HTLV-1-associated myelopathy (HAM/TSP). J is TRBJ1-1 and V is TRBV9; D not certain. Sequenced input: CD4+ T cells from blood. Written as DNA, the CDR3 is TGTGCCAGCAGCCAGAGGGACACTGAAGCTTTCTTT. Protein: CASSQRDTEAFF. Full variable domain (outside the CDR3, taken from reference TRBV9 and TRBJ1-1): DSGVTQTPKHLITATGQRVTLRCSPRSGDLSVYWYQQSLDQGLQFLIQYYNGEERAKGNILERFSAQQFPDLHSELNLSSLELGDSALYFCASSQRDTEAFFGQGTRLTVV.